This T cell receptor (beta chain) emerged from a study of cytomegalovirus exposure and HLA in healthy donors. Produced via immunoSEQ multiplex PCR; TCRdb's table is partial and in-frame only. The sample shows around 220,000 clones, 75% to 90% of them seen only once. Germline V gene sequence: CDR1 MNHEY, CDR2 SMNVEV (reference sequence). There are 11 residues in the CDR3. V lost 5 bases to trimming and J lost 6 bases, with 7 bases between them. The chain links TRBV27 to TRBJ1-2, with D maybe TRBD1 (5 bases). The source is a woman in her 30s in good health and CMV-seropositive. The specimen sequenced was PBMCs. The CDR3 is CASSPGHGYTF. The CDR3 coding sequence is TGTGCCAGCAGTCCGGGGCATGGCTACACCTTC.